This TCR beta chain was sequenced for a study of blood T cell repertoires in COVID-19. Looking at the study overall: PBMCs, B-cell-depleted T cells, or T cells provided the cDNA or gDNA that made up the material.

Original methodology: The assay estimated nucleated cells by amplifying reference gene primers. Assay used: immunoSEQ multiplex PCR; TCRdb lists only in-frame clones, some missing. V and J calls plus clone size are reproduced from that table; the DNA served to infer D and trimming. This table holds 150,000 to 200,000 clones, 81% found once. The germline CDR1 and CDR2 sequences are LGHNA and YNFKEQ. The CDR3 is 15 residues long. Followed longitudinally, the Seattle patients had been enrolled during active infection. Of note for this clone: At one of its ends the junction is not consistent with the germline gene, which may arise from a read error.

The sample was peripheral blood. This clonotype was sampled from a woman older than 75 with COVID-19, enrolled during active disease. The chain combines TRBV4-2 with TRBJ2-3; perhaps TRBD2 as D (5 bases). CDR3 in amino acids: CASSQEELAVDTQYF. The DNA of the CDR3 is TGTGCCAGCAGTCAAGAGGAGCTAGCTGTAGATACGCAGTATTTT.